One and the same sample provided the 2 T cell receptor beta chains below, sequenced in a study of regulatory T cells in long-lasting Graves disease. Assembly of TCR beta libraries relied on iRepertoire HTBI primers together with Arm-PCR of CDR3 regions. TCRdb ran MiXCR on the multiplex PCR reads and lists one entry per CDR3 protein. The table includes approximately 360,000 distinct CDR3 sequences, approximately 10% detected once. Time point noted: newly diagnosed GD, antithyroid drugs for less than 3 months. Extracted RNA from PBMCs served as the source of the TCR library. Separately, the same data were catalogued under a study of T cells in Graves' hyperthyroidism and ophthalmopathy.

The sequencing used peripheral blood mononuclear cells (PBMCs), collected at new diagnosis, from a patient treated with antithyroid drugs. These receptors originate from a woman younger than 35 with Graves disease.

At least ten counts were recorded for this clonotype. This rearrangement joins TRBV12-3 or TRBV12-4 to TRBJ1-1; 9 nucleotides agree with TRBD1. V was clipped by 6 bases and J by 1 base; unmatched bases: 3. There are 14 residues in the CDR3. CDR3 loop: CASRRDRANTEAFF. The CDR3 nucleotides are TGTGCCAGCAGGAGGGACAGGGCGAACACTGAAGCTTTCTTT.

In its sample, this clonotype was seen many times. The CDR3, as DNA: TGTGCCATCTGGGCTGAAAAAAGAGGCACCGGGGAGCTGTTTTTT. It yields the protein CAIWAEKRGTGELFF. The J gene is TRBJ2-2, the V gene TRBV10-3, with unresolved D. The CDR3 contains 15 residues. Between the trimmed V and J ends, which lost 8 bases and 4 bases, there was a span of 17 bases. CDR1 is ENHRY, CDR2 SYGVKD, per germline.